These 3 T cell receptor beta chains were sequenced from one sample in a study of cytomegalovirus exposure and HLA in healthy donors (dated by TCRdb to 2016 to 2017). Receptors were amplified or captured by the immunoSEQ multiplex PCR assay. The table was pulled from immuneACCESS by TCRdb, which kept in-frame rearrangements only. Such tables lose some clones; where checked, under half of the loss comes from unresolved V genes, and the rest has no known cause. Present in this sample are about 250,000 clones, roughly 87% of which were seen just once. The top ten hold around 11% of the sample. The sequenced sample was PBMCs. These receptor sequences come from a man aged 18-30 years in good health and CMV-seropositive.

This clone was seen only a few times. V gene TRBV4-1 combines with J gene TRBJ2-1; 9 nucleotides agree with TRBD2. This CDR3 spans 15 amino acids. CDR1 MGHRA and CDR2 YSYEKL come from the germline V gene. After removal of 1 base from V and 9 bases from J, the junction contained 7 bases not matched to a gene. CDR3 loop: CASSQVPASGTEQFF. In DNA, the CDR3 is TGCGCCAGCAGCCAAGTCCCCGCTAGCGGGACTGAGCAGTTCTTC.

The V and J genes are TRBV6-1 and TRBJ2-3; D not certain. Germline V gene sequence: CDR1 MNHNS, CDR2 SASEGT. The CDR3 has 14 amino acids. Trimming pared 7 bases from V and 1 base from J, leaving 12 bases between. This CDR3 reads CASTLRAGTDTQYF. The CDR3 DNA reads TGTGCCAGCACCCTACGAGCAGGCACAGATACGCAGTATTTT.

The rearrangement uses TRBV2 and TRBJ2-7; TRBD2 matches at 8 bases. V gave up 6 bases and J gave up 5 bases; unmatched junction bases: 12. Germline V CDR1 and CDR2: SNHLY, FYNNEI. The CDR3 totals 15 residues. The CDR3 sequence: CASSVIGGRFDEQYF. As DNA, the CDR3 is TGTGCCAGCAGCGTCATAGGCGGGAGGTTCGACGAGCAGTACTTC.